A single sample is the source of the 29 T cell receptor beta chains below, sequenced in a study of cytomegalovirus exposure and HLA in healthy donors. Primers included in the PCR were 60 Vbeta and 13 Jbeta primers. TCRdb's table, derived via immunoSEQ multiplex PCR, lists solely in-frame clones and lacks some. This table lists 150,000 to 200,000 clones. The sequenced material came from PBMCs. The receptor source for this set is a woman between 18 and 29 years old in good health and CMV-seropositive.

The rearrangement uses TRBV25-1 and TRBJ2-2; 9 bases are shared with TRBD2. Losses at the gene ends were 1 base for V and 4 bases for J; bases not matched to a gene: 7. The CDR3 consists of 17 residues. Germline V gives CDR1 MGHDK, CDR2 SYGVNS. The CDR3, as DNA: TGTGCCAGCAGTGAATGGGGCGGGGGGGCCTTCACCGGGGAGCTGTTTTTT. Translated, it gives CASSEWGGGAFTGELFF.

This sequence joins TRBV5-8 and TRBJ2-5, with TRBD1 matching 7 bases. The CDR3 is made up of 13 amino acids. Germline CDR1 and CDR2: SGHTS and YDEGEE. With 4 bases clipped from V and 1 base from J, the junction kept 1 base outside the gene matches. In nucleotides, the CDR3 is TGTGCCAGCAGCAGGGACAGCCAAGAGACCCAGTACTTC. Amino acid sequence: CASSRDSQETQYF.

The rearrangement uses TRBV20-1 and TRBJ1-1; D gene ambiguous. Germline CDR1 DFQATT, CDR2 SNEGSKA (reference sequence). V was clipped by 7 bases and J by 5 bases, with 11 bases between them. This CDR3 is 11 amino acids long. In DNA, the CDR3 is TGCAGTGTCCGGCGGGCGACTGAAGCTTTCTTT. It is translated as CSVRRATEAFF.

CDR3 sequence reads: CASSEGLAGGPEQYF. In nucleotides, the CDR3 is TGTGCCAGCAGCGAGGGACTAGCGGGGGGGCCTGAGCAGTACTTC. V usage is TRBV7-2 and J usage is TRBJ2-7; 16 bases are shared with TRBD2. Germline V gene data show CDR1 as SGHTA and CDR2 as FQGNSA. This CDR3 has 15 amino acids. V lost 5 bases, J lost 7 bases, and 5 bases stayed unmatched. The complete variable domain, with remaining parts taken from reference TRBV7-2 and TRBJ2-7, reads GAGVSQSPSNKVTEKGKDVELRCDPISGHTALYWYRQSLGQGLEFLIYFQGNSAPDKSGLPSDRFSAERTGGSVSTLTIQRTQQEDSAVYLCASSEGLAGGPEQYFGPGTRLTVT.

This rearrangement joins TRBV2 to TRBJ2-3; D gene uncertain. Trimming removed 6 bases at V and 2 bases at J, with 21 bases between. Germline CDR1 and CDR2: SNHLY and FYNNEI. There are 17 residues in the CDR3. Here the CDR3 reads CASRAPVGTNVTDTQYF. The CDR3 DNA is TGTGCCAGCAGGGCCCCCGTTGGCACAAACGTCACAGATACGCAGTATTTT.

The CDR3 protein is CASSEGLREGNQPQHF. The CDR3 nucleotides are TGTGCCAGCAGTGAAGGGTTGAGGGAGGGCAATCAGCCCCAGCATTTT. The gene calls are TRBV2 and TRBJ1-5, with D uncertain. Trimming left V 1 base short and J 2 bases short, with 12 bases between. Germline lookup yields CDR1 SNHLY and CDR2 FYNNEI. CDR3 length: 16 residues.

The chain couples TRBV5-1 to TRBJ1-1; a weak D match, TRBD1 (5 bases). V lost 0 bases and J 0 bases, leaving 9 bases between the germline ends. The CDR3 loop spans 15 amino acids. Germline values: CDR1 SGHRS, CDR2 YFSETQ. CDR3 amino acids: CASSLVSGLNTEAFF. The CDR3 coding sequence is TGCGCCAGCAGCTTGGTGTCAGGGTTGAACACTGAAGCTTTCTTT.

The chain has TRBV5-1 and TRBJ2-3; TRBD2 aligns across 11 bases. The CDR3 spans 16 residues. From germline, CDR1 is SGHRS and CDR2 YFSETQ. Trimming removed 3 bases from V and 1 base from J; junction bases left unmatched: 4. CDR3 in amino acids: CASSSSGLAGTDTQYF. DNA of the CDR3: TGCGCCAGCAGCTCCTCGGGACTAGCGGGCACAGATACGCAGTATTTT.

The chain is built from TRBV11-2 and TRBJ2-3; tentative D call: TRBD2 (6 bases). Deletions cut 2 bases from V and 3 bases from J, with 15 bases between. This CDR3 is 16 amino acids long. Germline lookup yields CDR1 SGHAT and CDR2 FQNNGV. The CDR3 nucleotides are TGTGCCAGCAGCTTAATCGGCACGGGGGTAACAGATACGCAGTATTTT. Encoded protein: CASSLIGTGVTDTQYF. The full variable domain, with the rest looked up from reference TRBV11-2 and TRBJ2-3, is EAGVAQSPRYKIIEKRQSVAFWCNPISGHATLYWYQQILGQGPKLLIQFQNNGVVDDSQLPKDRFSAERLKGVDSTLKIQPAKLEDSAVYLCASSLIGTGVTDTQYFGPGTRLTVL.

In DNA form, the CDR3 reads TGTGCCAGCAGTGAAGGGGACAATATCTACGAGCAGTACTTC. As protein: CASSEGDNIYEQYF. J is TRBJ2-5 and V is TRBV6-1; D perhaps matches TRBD1 (6 bases). The end of the DNA is better explained by TRBJ2-7, so the J call may be wrong. CDR3 size: 14 residues. The germline V gene encodes CDR1 MNHNS and CDR2 SASEGT.

The chain links TRBV5-4 to TRBJ2-7; weak D call: TRBD2 (7 bases). Germline CDR1 reads SGHNT; CDR2 reads YYREEE (reference sequence). This CDR3 region has 16 residues. V was cut by 0 bases and J by 4 bases, with 17 bases left in between. The CDR3 DNA sequence: TGTGCCAGCAGCTTGGGGCTTCGTGGGGGGGCTTACGAGCAGTACTTC. This translates into CASSLGLRGGAYEQYF. The whole variable domain, remainder taken from reference TRBV5-4 and TRBJ2-7, is ETGVTQSPTHLIKTRGQQVTLRCSSQSGHNTVSWYQQALGQGPQFIFQYYREEENGRGNFPPRFSGLQFPNYSSELNVNALELDDSALYLCASSLGLRGGAYEQYFGPGTRLTVT.

The V call is TRBV18, the J call TRBJ1-2, with D uncertain. CDR3 length: 13 residues. Trimming took off 9 bases at V and 3 bases at J, with 14 bases between the two ends. The germline V gene has CDR1 KGHSH and CDR2 LQKENI. The CDR3 nucleotides are TGTGCCAGGATCCAGATGGAGGACTATGGCTACACCTTC. Its translation: CARIQMEDYGYTF.

This chain uses TRBV7-9 with TRBJ2-2; TRBD1 matches at 7 bases. V was clipped by 1 base and J by 4 bases; unmatched bases: 3. The CDR3 extends over 15 amino acids. From germline, CDR1 is SEHNR and CDR2 FQNEAQ (reference sequence). CDR3 residues: CASSLDRGPTGELFF. The CDR3 DNA is TGTGCCAGCAGCTTAGACAGGGGACCCACCGGGGAGCTGTTTTTT.

This sequence joins TRBV19 and TRBJ1-1; 7 bases fit TRBD1. V dropped 3 bases and J dropped 4; count of bases not matched to a gene: 5. The V gene's germline CDR1 is LNHDA and CDR2 SQIVND (reference sequence). The CDR3 totals 14 residues. The CDR3 region is CASSMVDRATEAFF. CDR3 bases: TGTGCCAGTAGTATGGTTGACAGGGCCACTGAAGCTTTCTTT. Full variable domain (rest looked up from reference TRBV19 and TRBJ1-1): DGGITQSPKYLFRKEGQNVTLSCEQNLNHDAMYWYRQDPGQGLRLIYYSQIVNDFQKGDIAEGYSVSREKKESFPLTVTSAQKNPTAFYLCASSMVDRATEAFFGQGTRLTVV.

The chain carries TRBV5-4 and TRBJ2-5; TRBD2 might be the D (6 bases). Germline assignment: CDR1 SGHNT and CDR2 YYREEE (reference sequence). The V end was cut by 0 bases, the J end by 1 base, with 10 bases between. The CDR3 is 15 amino acids. The CDR3 is CASSLGGVIQETQYF. The CDR3 DNA is TGTGCCAGCAGCTTGGGGGGGGTAATCCAAGAGACCCAGTACTTC. Full variable domain (missing parts from reference TRBV5-4 and TRBJ2-5): ETGVTQSPTHLIKTRGQQVTLRCSSQSGHNTVSWYQQALGQGPQFIFQYYREEENGRGNFPPRFSGLQFPNYSSELNVNALELDDSALYLCASSLGGVIQETQYFGPGTRLLVL.

This sequence joins TRBV19 and TRBJ2-5; 7 nucleotides agree with TRBD1. The trim removed 6 bases at V and 11 bases at J, leaving 15 bases unmatched. CDR1 is LNHDA and CDR2 is SQIVND in the germline V gene (reference sequence). This CDR3 is built from 14 residues. The DNA for the CDR3 is TGTGCCAGTAGCTCTCTACAGGGGAGAGATGAGCAGTACTTC. Protein product: CASSSLQGRDEQYF.

The chain combines TRBV6-6 with TRBJ1-3; no clear D gene. Trimming left V 4 bases short and J 1 base short, with 2 bases between. Germline CDR1 MNHNY, CDR2 SVGAGI (reference sequence). The CDR3 covers 12 residues. The CDR3 here is CASSLSGNTIYF. The CDR3 DNA follows: TGTGCCAGCAGTTTATCTGGAAACACCATATATTTT.

The V call is TRBV15, the J call TRBJ2-3; 8 nucleotides agree with TRBD2. CDR3 length: 15 amino acids. CDR1 is LNHNV and CDR2 is YYDKDF in the germline V gene (reference sequence). Trimming cost V 8 bases and J 0 bases; bases outside gene matches: 7. In DNA form, the CDR3 reads TGTGCCACCTCTCAAGCGGGAGTTAGCACAGATACGCAGTATTTT. This sequence encodes CATSQAGVSTDTQYF.

Turning to this clone: The identical CDR3 is also encoded by other nucleotide sequences in the sample. The rearrangement links TRBV5-1 to TRBJ1-1; D gene unclear. The length of the CDR3 is 12 residues. Germline CDR1 is SGHRS and CDR2 is YFSETQ. V lost 3 bases, J lost 1 base, and 4 bases lay in between. CDR3 loop: CASSSGNTEAFF. The CDR3 DNA reads as TGCGCCAGCAGCTCCGGGAACACTGAAGCTTTCTTT.

The J gene is TRBJ2-5, the V gene TRBV19; 7 nucleotides match TRBD2. Germline V gene data show CDR1 as LNHDA and CDR2 as SQIVND (reference sequence). The trim removed 1 base at V and 5 bases at J, leaving 4 bases unmatched. This CDR3 is built from 14 residues. The CDR3 region is CASSIGLAVETQYF. CDR3 sequence (DNA): TGTGCCAGTAGTATAGGACTAGCCGTCGAGACCCAGTACTTC.

The chain combines TRBV4-3 with TRBJ2-3, with TRBD1 as a possible D gene (8 bases). V was shortened by 6 bases and J by 2 bases, with 27 bases between the two germline ends. Germline V gene data show CDR1 as LGHNA and CDR2 as YSLEER. The CDR3 length is 19 residues. For the CDR3, the DNA is TGCGCCAGCAGTCTTCGACTAGCCCACAGGGGGGAAAACACAGATACGCAGTATTTT. Amino acids: CASSLRLAHRGENTDTQYF.

DNA for the CDR3: TGTGCCAGCAGCTCCCTTCCTAGCGTTTCAGATACGCAGTATTTT. This gives the protein CASSSLPSVSDTQYF. The chain combines TRBV7-6 with TRBJ2-3; D is possibly TRBD2 (6 bases). This CDR3 region has 15 residues. Germline V CDR1 and CDR2: SGHVS, FNYEAQ. Deletions cut 4 bases from V and 4 bases from J, with 15 bases between.

The genes are TRBV5-1 and TRBJ1-6, with no clear D. Trimming removed 0 bases at V and 10 bases at J, with 11 bases between. This CDR3 is built from 14 residues. In germline, CDR1 is SGHRS, CDR2 YFSETQ. CDR3 sequence reads: CASSLVLAGSPLHF. The CDR3 bases are TGCGCCAGCAGCTTGGTCCTCGCCGGGTCACCCCTCCACTTT.

The chain is built from TRBV7-8 and TRBJ2-2, with TRBD1 matching over 8 bases. CDR1 is SGHVS and CDR2 is FQNEAQ in the germline V gene. The V and J ends lost 5 bases and 3 bases, in that order; junction bases with no gene match: 2. The CDR3 covers 14 residues. The DNA of the CDR3 is TGTGCCAGCAGCCTGGACAGGGACACCGGGGAGCTGTTTTTT. It encodes CASSLDRDTGELFF.

The chain employs TRBV5-1 and TRBJ2-5; 10 positions match TRBD2. Germline-derived CDR1 and CDR2 are SGHRS and YFSETQ. This CDR3 has 15 residues. V was clipped by 3 bases and J by 3 bases; unmatched bases: 5. The chain's CDR3 is CASSSLAGVEETQYF. The CDR3 nucleotides read TGCGCCAGCAGCTCCCTAGCGGGGGTAGAAGAGACCCAGTACTTC.

The rearrangement links TRBV19 to TRBJ1-1; D gene unclear. Germline CDR1 LNHDA, CDR2 SQIVND (reference sequence). V gave up 5 bases and J gave up 0 bases, with 19 bases separating them. This CDR3 spans 17 amino acids. The CDR3 reads CASSRRVGQLMNTEAFF. The CDR3 DNA is TGTGCCAGTAGTCGGCGGGTTGGGCAACTTATGAACACTGAAGCTTTCTTT.

The genes are TRBV25-1 and TRBJ2-7; D is perhaps TRBD2 (6 bases). Trimming removed 2 bases from V and 7 bases from J, with 21 bases in between. The CDR3 sequence is 16 residues long. Germline V lookup: CDR1 MGHDK, CDR2 SYGVNS. The DNA of the CDR3 is TGTGCCAGCAGTGAAGGGACTGGGATGAGCGCGGCGGAGCAGTACTTC. Translation: CASSEGTGMSAAEQYF.

The V and J genes are TRBV6-1 and TRBJ2-5; 11 bases match TRBD1. TRBJ2-7 explains the end of the DNA better; the J call may be wrong. CDR3 length equals 15 residues. CDR1 and CDR2 from the germline V gene are MNHNS and SASEGT. The CDR3 nucleotides read TGTGCCAGCAGCCCGTACCGGGACAGGGGGAGCGAGCAGTACTTC. Protein sequence: CASSPYRDRGSEQYF.

The chain links TRBV2 to TRBJ2-7, with D unclear. V lost 0 bases and J 5 bases, leaving 8 bases between the germline ends. The germline V gene has CDR1 SNHLY and CDR2 FYNNEI. The CDR3 has 13 residues. The CDR3 sequence: CASSEARSHEQYF. CDR3 DNA sequence: TGTGCCAGCAGTGAAGCGCGGAGCCACGAGCAGTACTTC. The entire variable domain, with the rest obtained from reference TRBV2 and TRBJ2-7, is as follows: EPEVTQTPSHQVTQMGQEVILRCVPISNHLYFYWYRQILGQKVEFLVSFYNNEISEKSEIFDDQFSVERPDGSNFTLKIRSTKLEDSAMYFCASSEARSHEQYFGPGTRLTVT.